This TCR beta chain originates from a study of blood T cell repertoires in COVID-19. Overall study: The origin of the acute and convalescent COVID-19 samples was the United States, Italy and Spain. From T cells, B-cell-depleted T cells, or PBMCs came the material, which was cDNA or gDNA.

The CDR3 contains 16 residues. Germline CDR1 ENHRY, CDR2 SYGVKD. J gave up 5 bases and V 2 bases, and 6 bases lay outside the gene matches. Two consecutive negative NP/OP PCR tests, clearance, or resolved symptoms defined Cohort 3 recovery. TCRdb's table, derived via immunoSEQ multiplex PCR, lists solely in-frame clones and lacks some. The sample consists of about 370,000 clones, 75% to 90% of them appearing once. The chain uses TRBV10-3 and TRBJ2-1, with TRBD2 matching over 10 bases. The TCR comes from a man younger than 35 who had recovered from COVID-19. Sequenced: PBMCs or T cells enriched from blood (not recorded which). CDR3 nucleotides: TGTGCCATCAGTGAGCCCCTAGCGGGAGTGGACAATGAGCAGTTCTTC. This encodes CAISEPLAGVDNEQFF.